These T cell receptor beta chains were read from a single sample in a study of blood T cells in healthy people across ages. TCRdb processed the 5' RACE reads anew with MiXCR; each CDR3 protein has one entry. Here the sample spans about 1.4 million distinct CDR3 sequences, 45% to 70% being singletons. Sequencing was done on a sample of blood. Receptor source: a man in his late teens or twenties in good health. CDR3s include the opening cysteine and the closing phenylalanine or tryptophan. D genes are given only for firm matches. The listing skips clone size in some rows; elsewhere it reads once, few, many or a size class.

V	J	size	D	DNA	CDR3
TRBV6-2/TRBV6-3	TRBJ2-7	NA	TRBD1	TGTGCCAGCAGTTACGTCGGACAGGGGACCTACGAGCAGTACTTC	CASSYVGQGTYEQYF
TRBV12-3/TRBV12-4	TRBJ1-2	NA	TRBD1	TGTGCCAGCAGTTTAAACAACTGGGGACAGGGGTATGGCTACACCTTC	CASSLNNWGQGYGYTF
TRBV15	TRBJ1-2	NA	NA	TGTGCCACCAGCAGAGACCCTAACTATGGCTACACCTTC	CATSRDPNYGYTF
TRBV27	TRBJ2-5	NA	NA	TGTGCCAGCAGTTTATCAGGGAAGGGGGTGGAAGAGACCCAGTACTTC	CASSLSGKGVEETQYF
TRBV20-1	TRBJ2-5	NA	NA	TGCAGTGCGAGTATCAACAGGGTACTGACAGAGACCCAGTACTTC	CSASINRVLTETQYF
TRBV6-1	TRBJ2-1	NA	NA	TGTGCCAGCAGAGCCGGGACTCCAAATGAGCAGTTCTTC	CASRAGTPNEQFF
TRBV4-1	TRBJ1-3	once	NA	TGCGCCAGCAGCCAAGAGGACACCTCTGGAAACACCATATATTTT	CASSQEDTSGNTIYF
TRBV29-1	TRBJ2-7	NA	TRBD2	TGCAGCGTAATGTCTAGCGGGGGGGGGTACGAGCAGTACTTC	CSVMSSGGGYEQYF
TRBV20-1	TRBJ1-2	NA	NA	TGCAGTTCACACGATAACTATGGCTACACCTTC	CSSHDNYGYTF
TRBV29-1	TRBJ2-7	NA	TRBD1	TGCAGCGTAGCATTGACAGGGTCAAACAGCGAGCAGTACTTC	CSVALTGSNSEQYF
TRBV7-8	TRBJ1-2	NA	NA	TGTGCCAGCAGCTTAGCCCATGCCGATGGCTACACCTTC	CASSLAHADGYTF
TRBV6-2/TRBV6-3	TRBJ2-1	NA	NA	TGTGCCAGCACCATTGGGGAAAGGGACACCTCCTGGGGTGAGCAGTTCTTC	CASTIGERDTSWGEQFF
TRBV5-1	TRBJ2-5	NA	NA	TGCGCCAGCAGCTTGGTCTCCGACGTGAAACAGACCCAGTACTTC	CASSLVSDVKQTQYF
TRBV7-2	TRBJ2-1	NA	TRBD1	TGTGCCAGCAGCTTAGGGCGTAACAGGGGGCGAGGTCCAGGCGAGCAGTTCTTC	CASSLGRNRGRGPGEQFF
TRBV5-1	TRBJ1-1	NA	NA	TGCGCCAGCAGCGACGGATTACGCATGAACACTGAAGCTTTCTTT	CASSDGLRMNTEAFF
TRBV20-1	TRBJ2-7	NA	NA	TGCAGTGCTAGATTTTCTACCACCTACGAGCAGTACTTC	CSARFSTTYEQYF
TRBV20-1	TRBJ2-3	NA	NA	TGCAGTGCTAGAGTGGTCGGAGTGCGGTGGAGCACAGATACGCAGTATTTT	CSARVVGVRWSTDTQYF
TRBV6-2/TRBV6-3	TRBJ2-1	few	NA	TGTGCCAGCACGCGAAAACGGGGCAATGAGCAGTTCTTC	CASTRKRGNEQFF
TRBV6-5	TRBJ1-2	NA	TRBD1	TGTGCCAGCAATACTGGGACAGAAGCCTATGGCTACACCTTC	CASNTGTEAYGYTF
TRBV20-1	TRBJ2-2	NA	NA	TGCAGTGCTTCTGACAGGAGAGACACCGGGGAGCTGTTTTTT	CSASDRRDTGELFF
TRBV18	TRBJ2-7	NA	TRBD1	TGTGCCAGCTCACCACAGGACAGGGGGACCGAGCAGTACTTC	CASSPQDRGTEQYF
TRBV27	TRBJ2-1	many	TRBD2	TGTGCCAGCAGTAAACCGGGACTAGCGGGGGGCTCTGAGCAGTTCTTC	CASSKPGLAGGSEQFF
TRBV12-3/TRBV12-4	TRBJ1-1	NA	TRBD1	TGTGCCAGCAGCCCGACAGGGGGCTACACTGAAGCTTTCTTT	CASSPTGGYTEAFF
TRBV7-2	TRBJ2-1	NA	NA	TGTGCCAGCAGCTTAGCGGGGGGGCCCTATGAGCAGTTCTTC	CASSLAGGPYEQFF
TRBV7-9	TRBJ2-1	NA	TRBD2	TGTGCCAGCAGCTTTCGCGCGGGGGGGTACAATGAGCAGTTCTTC	CASSFRAGGYNEQFF
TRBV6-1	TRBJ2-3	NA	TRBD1	TGTGCCAGCAGTGAGGGACAGAGGGGCACAGATACGCAGTATTTT	CASSEGQRGTDTQYF
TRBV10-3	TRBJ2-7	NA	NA	TGTGCTACGACTGACCGGGAATACGAGCAGTACTTC	CATTDREYEQYF
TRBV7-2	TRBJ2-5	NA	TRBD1	TGTGCCAGCAGCATTGACAGGGGCTATGAGACCCAGTACTTC	CASSIDRGYETQYF
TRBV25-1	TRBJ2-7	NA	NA	TGTGCCAGCAGTGAAACCCCCTTGGACGAGCAGTACTTC	CASSETPLDEQYF
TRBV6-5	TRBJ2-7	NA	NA	TGTGCCAGCAGGAAACACCCTCAGGGGAATTTCTACGAGCAGTACTTC	CASRKHPQGNFYEQYF
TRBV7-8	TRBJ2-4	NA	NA	TGTGCCAGCAGCCGTGGGGAGGTATCCAAAAACATTCAGTACTTC	CASSRGEVSKNIQYF
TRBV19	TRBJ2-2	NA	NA	TGTGCCAGTAGTGGCGTTGCTTACGGGGAGCTGTTTTTT	CASSGVAYGELFF
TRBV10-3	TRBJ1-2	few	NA	TGTGCCATCAGGGAACCGCAGGAGGGAGGCTACACCTTC	CAIREPQEGGYTF
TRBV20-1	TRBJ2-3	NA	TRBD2	TGCAGTGCCGCGCGGGAGATGTCTAGCGCAGATACGCAGTATTTT	CSAAREMSSADTQYF
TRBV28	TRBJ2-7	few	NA	TGTGCCAGCCGGGTTAAAGGCCGACAGAGGAATTCCTACGAGCAGTACTTC	CASRVKGRQRNSYEQYF
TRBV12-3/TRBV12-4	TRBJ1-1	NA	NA	TGTGCCAGCAGTTCCGGCCCCTCTGAAGCTTTCTTT	CASSSGPSEAFF
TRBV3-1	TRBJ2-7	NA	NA	TGTGCCAGCAGCTTTGGACTGGTCTACGACGAGCAGTACTTC	CASSFGLVYDEQYF
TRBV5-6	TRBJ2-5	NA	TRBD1	TGTGCCAGCAGCTCGGGGACAGGGAAAGGCCAAGAGACCCAGTACTTC	CASSSGTGKGQETQYF
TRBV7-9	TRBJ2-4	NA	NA	TGTGCCAGCAGCTTAACCTCGACGGTAGCCAAAAACATTCAGTACTTC	CASSLTSTVAKNIQYF
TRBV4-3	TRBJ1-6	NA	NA	TGCGCCAGCAGCCAAGTAATAGGAGGTTCACCCCTCCACTTT	CASSQVIGGSPLHF